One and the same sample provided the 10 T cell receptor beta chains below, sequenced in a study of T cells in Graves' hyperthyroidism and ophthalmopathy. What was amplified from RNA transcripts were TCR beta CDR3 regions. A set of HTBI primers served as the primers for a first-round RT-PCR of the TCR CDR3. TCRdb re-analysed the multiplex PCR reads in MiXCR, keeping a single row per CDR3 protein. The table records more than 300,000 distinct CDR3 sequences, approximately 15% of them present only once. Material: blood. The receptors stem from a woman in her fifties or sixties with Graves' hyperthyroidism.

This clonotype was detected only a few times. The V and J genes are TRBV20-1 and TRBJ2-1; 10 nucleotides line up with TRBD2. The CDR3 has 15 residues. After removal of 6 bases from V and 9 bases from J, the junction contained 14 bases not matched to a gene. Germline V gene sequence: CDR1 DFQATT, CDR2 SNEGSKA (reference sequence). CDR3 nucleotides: TGCAGTGCATCTGCCGAGCGGGAGGGCCGCGGTGAGCAGTTCTTC. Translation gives CSASAEREGRGEQFF.

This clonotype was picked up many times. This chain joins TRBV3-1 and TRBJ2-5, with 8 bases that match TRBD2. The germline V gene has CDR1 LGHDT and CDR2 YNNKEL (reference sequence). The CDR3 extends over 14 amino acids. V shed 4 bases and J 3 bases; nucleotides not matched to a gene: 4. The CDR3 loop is CASSPTSAEETQYF. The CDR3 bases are TGTGCCAGCAGCCCGACTAGCGCCGAAGAGACCCAGTACTTC.

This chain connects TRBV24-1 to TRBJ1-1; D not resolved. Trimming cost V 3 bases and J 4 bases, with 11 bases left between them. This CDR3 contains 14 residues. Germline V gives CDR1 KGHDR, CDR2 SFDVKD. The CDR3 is CATSDGTWGTEAFF. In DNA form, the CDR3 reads TGTGCCACCAGTGATGGAACGTGGGGCACTGAAGCTTTCTTT.

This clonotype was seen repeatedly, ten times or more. Here the CDR3 DNA reads TGTGCCAGCAGTGATTCCGGGACAGGGTACTCCTACGAGCAGTACTTC. Amino acid sequence: CASSDSGTGYSYEQYF. The chain couples TRBV27 to TRBJ2-7; 9 nucleotides align to TRBD1. Germline CDR1 reads MNHEY; CDR2 reads SMNVEV (reference sequence). Trimming cost V 5 bases and J 0 bases; bases outside gene matches: 8. The CDR3 totals 16 residues.

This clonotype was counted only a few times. CDR3 bases: TGCAGTGCTAGAGATGGGAGACTTAGAACGAACACCGGGGAGCTGTTTTTT. It yields the protein CSARDGRLRTNTGELFF. The rearrangement joins TRBV20-1 to TRBJ2-2; TRBD2 might be the D (5 bases). Germline CDR1 DFQATT, CDR2 SNEGSKA (reference sequence). This CDR3 is built from 17 residues. V lost 0 bases to trimming and J lost 0 bases, with 14 bases between them.

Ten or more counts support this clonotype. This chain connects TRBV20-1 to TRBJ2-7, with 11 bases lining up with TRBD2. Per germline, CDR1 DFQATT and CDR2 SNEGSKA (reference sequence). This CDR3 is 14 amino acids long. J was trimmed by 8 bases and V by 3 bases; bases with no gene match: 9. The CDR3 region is CSASLHSGRAQQYF. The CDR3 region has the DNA TGCAGTGCTAGCCTTCATAGCGGGAGGGCCCAGCAGTACTTC.

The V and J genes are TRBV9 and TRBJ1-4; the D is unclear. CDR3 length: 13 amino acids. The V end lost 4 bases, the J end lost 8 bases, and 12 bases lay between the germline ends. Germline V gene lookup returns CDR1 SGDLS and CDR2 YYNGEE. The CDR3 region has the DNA TGTGCCAGCAGCCCAACGACGAGGGAAAAACTGTTTTTT. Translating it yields CASSPTTREKLFF.

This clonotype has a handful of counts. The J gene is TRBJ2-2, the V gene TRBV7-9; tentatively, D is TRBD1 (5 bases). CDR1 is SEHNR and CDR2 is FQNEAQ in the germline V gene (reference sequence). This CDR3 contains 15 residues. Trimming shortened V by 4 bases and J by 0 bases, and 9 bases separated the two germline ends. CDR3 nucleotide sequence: TGTGCCAGCAGCTATGGGGCAGCGAACACCGGGGAGCTGTTTTTT. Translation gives CASSYGAANTGELFF.

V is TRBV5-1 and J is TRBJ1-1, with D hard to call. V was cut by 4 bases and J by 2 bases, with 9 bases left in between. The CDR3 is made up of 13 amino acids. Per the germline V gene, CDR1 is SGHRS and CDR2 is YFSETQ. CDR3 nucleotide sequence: TGCGCCAGCAGCAGGGATCATAACACTGAAGCTTTCTTT. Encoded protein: CASSRDHNTEAFF.

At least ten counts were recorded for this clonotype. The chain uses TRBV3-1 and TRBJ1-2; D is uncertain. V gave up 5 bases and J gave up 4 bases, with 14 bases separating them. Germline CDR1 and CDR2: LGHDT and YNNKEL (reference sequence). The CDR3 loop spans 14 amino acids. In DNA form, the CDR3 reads TGTGCCAGCAGCAACGGCGGCAGGCTCTATGGCTACACCTTC. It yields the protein CASSNGGRLYGYTF.